These 20 T cell receptor beta chains were all obtained from the same sample, sequenced in a study of T cell changes during pregnancy in multiple sclerosis. Libraries were prepared by immunoSEQ multiplex PCR; TCRdb keeps only in-frame clonotypes and omits some of them. Of some 81,000 clones in the sample, approximately 91% are singletons; the top ten hold over 1.5%. The source material was peripheral blood, sampled before pregnancy. The receptors derive from a female donor with multiple sclerosis, enrolled in a pregnancy study.

The gene calls are TRBV7-9 and TRBJ2-1; TRBD2 might be the D (6 bases). Trimming removed 1 base from V and 0 bases from J, with 10 bases in between. The CDR3 spans 16 residues. Per germline, CDR1 SEHNR and CDR2 FQNEAQ (reference sequence). This CDR3 reads CASSLGGDSSYNEQFF. Here the CDR3 DNA reads TGTGCCAGCAGCTTAGGGGGGGATAGCTCCTACAATGAGCAGTTCTTC.

This rearrangement joins TRBV7-8 to TRBJ1-1; D might be TRBD1 (6 bases). CDR3 length: 15 amino acids. CDR1 SGHVS and CDR2 FQNEAQ come from the germline V gene. Between the trimmed V and J ends, which lost 3 bases and 4 bases, there was a span of 15 bases. The CDR3 nucleotides are TGTGCCAGCAGCTTCGTACAGGGCTTAATCACTGAAGCTTTCTTT. Protein product: CASSFVQGLITEAFF.

V and J are TRBV7-3 and TRBJ2-5, with D possibly matching TRBD2 (7 bases). Per germline, CDR1 SGHTA and CDR2 FQGTGA. Between the trimmed V and J ends, which lost 2 bases and 2 bases, there was a span of 12 bases. The CDR3 contains 15 residues. CDR3 nucleotides: TGTGCCAGCAGCTTATTCGGGGGGCAACAAGAGACCCAGTACTTC. Translating gives CASSLFGGQQETQYF.

A word on this clone: The same CDR3 also results from other DNA sequences found in this sample. This chain uses TRBV7-2 with TRBJ1-1, with a tentative D call TRBD1 (5 bases). This CDR3 contains 13 residues. V was cut by 2 bases and J by 5 bases, with 9 bases left in between. Germline CDR1 reads SGHTA; CDR2 reads FQGNSA. The DNA for the CDR3 is TGTGCCAGCAGCTTAACAGGTCCTACTGAAGCTTTCTTT. Amino acid sequence: CASSLTGPTEAFF.

This chain uses TRBV6-4 with TRBJ2-1; perhaps TRBD1 as D (5 bases). V was cut by 5 bases and J by 3 bases, with 11 bases left in between. Germline V gene sequence: CDR1 MRHNA, CDR2 SNTAGT. CDR3 length equals 14 residues. For the CDR3, the DNA is TGTGCCAGCAGTCCCGGAGACAGCTACAATGAGCAGTTCTTC. Amino acids: CASSPGDSYNEQFF.

V and J are TRBV28 and TRBJ1-2, with D hard to call. This CDR3 region has 12 residues. Trimming left V 2 bases short and J 2 bases short, with 3 bases between. The germline gives CDR1 MDHEN, CDR2 SYDVKM. The CDR3 sequence: CASSLQNYGYTF. The CDR3, as DNA: TGTGCCAGCAGTTTACAAAACTATGGCTACACCTTC.

The chain employs TRBV6-1 and TRBJ1-2; 12 bases map to TRBD1. Unmatched junction bases numbered 6, after V lost 3 bases and J lost 4 bases. The CDR3 covers 16 residues. Germline loops: CDR1 MNHNS, CDR2 SASEGT. This CDR3 reads CASSDPGTGGPYGYTF. DNA for the CDR3: TGTGCCAGCAGTGACCCCGGGACAGGGGGCCCCTATGGCTACACCTTC.

This clone was observed a few times. In nucleotides, the CDR3 is TGCGCCAGCAGCATCGGACTAGCGGGGGCCCTAGCCAAAAACATTCAGTACTTC. This translates into CASSIGLAGALAKNIQYF. This rearrangement joins TRBV5-1 to TRBJ2-4; 13 positions agree with TRBD2. Per the germline V gene, CDR1 is SGHRS and CDR2 is YFSETQ. This CDR3 has 18 amino acids. Trimming took 4 bases from V and 0 from J; bases not matched to a gene: 7.

The chain uses TRBV5-4 and TRBJ1-2, with 9 bases fitting TRBD1. CDR1 and CDR2 from the germline V gene are SGHNT and YYREEE (reference sequence). The CDR3 spans 16 residues. The V and J ends lost 4 bases and 4 bases, in that order; junction bases with no gene match: 11. CDR3 nucleotides: TGTGCCAGCAGCACTCTAGGACAGGGGAGCGCCTATGGCTACACCTTC. Translation gives CASSTLGQGSAYGYTF.

The genes are TRBV19 and TRBJ1-1; 9 bases align to TRBD1. Germline V CDR1 and CDR2: LNHDA, SQIVND (reference sequence). The CDR3 length is 14 residues. The ends lost 6 bases at V and 3 bases at J; junction bases unmatched: 5. This chain's CDR3 is CASRSGQGYTEAFF. DNA of the CDR3: TGTGCCAGTAGATCGGGACAGGGCTACACTGAAGCTTTCTTT.

The chain combines TRBV10-3 with TRBJ2-3, with TRBD2 matching 11 bases. Trimming took 9 bases from V and 5 from J; bases not matched to a gene: 1. The germline V gene encodes CDR1 ENHRY and CDR2 SYGVKD. This CDR3 is 12 amino acids long. The CDR3 here is CAISGGEDTQYF. The CDR3 DNA follows: TGTGCCATTAGCGGGGGGGAAGATACGCAGTATTTT.

The chain is built from TRBV5-4 and TRBJ2-6; the D gene is possibly TRBD1 (6 bases). Between the trimmed V and J ends, which lost 7 bases and 0 bases, there was a span of 17 bases. This CDR3 is built from 17 residues. CDR1 SGHNT and CDR2 YYREEE come from the germline V gene (reference sequence). The CDR3 here is CASFEQGLGSGANVLTF. The CDR3 DNA sequence: TGTGCCAGCTTTGAACAGGGATTGGGCTCTGGGGCCAACGTCCTGACTTTC.

The J gene is TRBJ2-2, the V gene TRBV18, with 9 bases matching TRBD2. Germline CDR1 KGHSH, CDR2 LQKENI. CDR3 size: 15 residues. With 3 bases clipped from V and 6 bases from J, the junction kept 5 bases outside the gene matches. The CDR3 nucleotides are TGTGCCAGCTCACCGGGACTAGCTCTACCCGGGGAGCTGTTTTTT. It translates to CASSPGLALPGELFF.

The rearrangement links TRBV30 to TRBJ1-6; D gene uncertain. The CDR3 consists of 16 residues. V lost 2 bases and J lost 8, with 19 bases in between. Germline V gene sequence: CDR1 GTSNPN, CDR2 SVGIG (reference sequence). The CDR3 spells CAWSTTSGRIDSPLHF. The CDR3 DNA is TGTGCCTGGAGTACCACCAGCGGTAGGATAGATTCACCCCTCCACTTT.

CDR3 in amino acids: CASSGRTLSSYNEQFF. The CDR3 DNA reads as TGTGCCAGCAGCGGACGGACACTAAGCTCCTACAATGAGCAGTTCTTC. J is TRBJ2-1 and V is TRBV11-3, with D possibly being TRBD1 (5 bases). V gave up 5 bases and J gave up 0 bases, with 14 bases separating them. The CDR3 extends over 16 amino acids. Germline lookup yields CDR1 SGHNT and CDR2 YENEEA.

The chain couples TRBV25-1 to TRBJ1-3; unclear D gene. This CDR3 contains 15 residues. V lost 3 bases, J lost 2 bases, and 11 bases lay in between. The germline CDR1 and CDR2 sequences are MGHDK and SYGVNS. Written as DNA, the CDR3 is TGTGCCAGCAGTGAGAATGGTGCGGCTGGAAACACCATATATTTT. Amino acid sequence: CASSENGAAGNTIYF. Combining the CDR3 with reference TRBV25-1 and TRBJ1-3 gives the whole variable domain EADIYQTPRYLVIGTGKKITLECSQTMGHDKMYWYQQDPGMELHLIHYSYGVNSTEKGDLSSESTVSRIRTEHFPLTLESARPSHTSQYLCASSENGAAGNTIYFGEGSWLTVV.

This chain uses TRBV11-2 with TRBJ2-5, with TRBD1 matching over 12 bases. V gave up 5 bases and J gave up 5 bases; unmatched junction bases: 15. Germline V lookup: CDR1 SGHAT, CDR2 FQNNGV. The CDR3 contains 18 residues. The CDR3 region is CASSQGTGGAYFGETQYF. The CDR3 coding sequence is TGTGCCAGCAGCCAAGGGACAGGGGGCGCTTATTTTGGGGAGACCCAGTACTTC.

This chain connects TRBV5-4 to TRBJ2-3; TRBD1 is a possible D gene (5 bases). CDR3 size: 16 residues. Trimming pared 0 bases from V and 2 bases from J, leaving 13 bases between. The germline V gene encodes CDR1 SGHNT and CDR2 YYREEE (reference sequence). CDR3 protein: CASSLVGAYDTDTQYF. The CDR3 DNA reads TGTGCCAGCAGCTTGGTAGGGGCGTACGACACAGATACGCAGTATTTT.

This clone came up a few times. The chain is built from TRBV11-3 and TRBJ2-2; tentative D call: TRBD2 (5 bases). Germline-derived CDR1 and CDR2 are SGHNT and YENEEA. V gave up 3 bases and J gave up 14 bases, with 16 bases separating them. The CDR3 contains 13 residues. The CDR3 protein is CASSFYSDSDLFF. The DNA for the CDR3 is TGTGCCAGCAGCTTCTATTCGGACTCTGACCTGTTTTTT.

This chain links TRBV2 with TRBJ1-4; TRBD1 agrees at 7 bases. The CDR3 runs to 15 residues. From germline, CDR1 is SNHLY and CDR2 FYNNEI. V dropped 6 bases and J dropped 6; count of bases not matched to a gene: 10. CDR3 region: CASSALQGSHEKLFF. The CDR3 nucleotides are TGTGCCAGCAGCGCCTTACAGGGGAGTCATGAAAAACTGTTTTTT.